The rows below give T cell receptor beta chains drawn from one sample of a study of shared clonotypes between healthy human individuals. Sequencing used immunoSEQ multiplex PCR; TCRdb keeps in-frame clones, though not all of them. The data contain under 200,000 clones, approximately 92% of them singletons. The specimen was naive CD4+ T cells sorted from blood. The source is a woman aged 30 to 39 in good health. The CDR3 runs from the conserved cysteine through the conserved F or W.

v_call cdr3_aa
TRBV9 CASSVENSGNTIYF
TRBV2 CASSVYSGTNEQYF
TRBV7-3 CASSKTGFDNSPLHF
TRBV15 CATSRGGRVGDYEQYF
TRBV27 CASSSDRTSGRRGGYNEQFF
TRBV2 CASSVPQGFGYTF
TRBV4-1 CASSQAVTGGLSSREQYF
TRBV5-4 CASSDGTGSYEQYF
TRBV7-2 CASSLTSGPVSEQYF
TRBV5-1 CASSLGGFEKLFF
TRBV5-1 CASSSGGLGSGSSYEQYF
TRBV6-5 CASSYRTGMNSPLHF
TRBV18 CASSRGQVLYEQYF
TRBV27 CASASDRRSYEQYF
TRBV29-1 CSVEFRGSEKLFF
TRBV28 CASRGDRPRQPQHF
TRBV6-5 CASSSEYEQYF
TRBV13 CASRNRQEAFF
TRBV5-1 CASSFLWTRTSESTDTQYF
TRBV7-8 CASTGGDNGDRQYF
TRBV6-5 CASRTGDEQYF
TRBV28 CASSSPTRGETQYF
TRBV7-9 CASSLVGHDSGNTIYF
TRBV5-1 CASSEGQSNYEQYF
TRBV28 CASSGPHGGLNTEAFF
TRBV28 CASRESGSWADTQYF
TRBV30 CAWSVLYPNSGNTIYF
TRBV13 CASSGGGTSGAKNIQYF
TRBV28 CASSLFGGREGTYEQYF
TRBV6-6 CASSRRLAGLEPQYF
TRBV5-8 CASSFQGADTEAFF
TRBV18 CASRDTSNTEAFF
TRBV4-1 CASSQGQGQPQHF
TRBV27 CASSIGQGFNEKLFF
TRBV19 CASTATGGGPQHF
TRBV7-8 CASSLIRQGLGEQYF
TRBV5-6 CASSLGGNYGYTF
TRBV7-2 CASSLQGMQGNEQYF
TRBV18 CASSPQDGQETQYF
TRBV5-1 CASSLQGRTDTQYF
TRBV6-1 CASSDRDRVSYEQYF
TRBV19 CASSRDRETQYF
TRBV5-4 CASSLGGSSSYEQYF
TRBV18 CASSQGQGTNQPQHF
TRBV19 CASRRLTGVNEKLFF
TRBV7-9 CASSGEGNEKLFF
TRBV18 CASSPDKNYGYTF
TRBV18 CASSPLLDPTGGDSGNTIYF
TRBV19 CASSMQGAYEQYF
TRBV6-5 CASSLEDRAETEAFF
TRBV7-6 CASQGSSGNTIYF
TRBV14 CASSLGAWETQYF
TRBV28 CASRNSNTGELFF
TRBV27 CASSLLAGVTTGELFF
TRBV5-5 CASSSRGPSYEQYF
TRBV5-1 CASSLVGGGYNSPLHF
TRBV19 CASRDRSYNSPLHF
TRBV29-1 CSVEGQGGSGYTF
TRBV28 CASSLFGTGTYEQYF